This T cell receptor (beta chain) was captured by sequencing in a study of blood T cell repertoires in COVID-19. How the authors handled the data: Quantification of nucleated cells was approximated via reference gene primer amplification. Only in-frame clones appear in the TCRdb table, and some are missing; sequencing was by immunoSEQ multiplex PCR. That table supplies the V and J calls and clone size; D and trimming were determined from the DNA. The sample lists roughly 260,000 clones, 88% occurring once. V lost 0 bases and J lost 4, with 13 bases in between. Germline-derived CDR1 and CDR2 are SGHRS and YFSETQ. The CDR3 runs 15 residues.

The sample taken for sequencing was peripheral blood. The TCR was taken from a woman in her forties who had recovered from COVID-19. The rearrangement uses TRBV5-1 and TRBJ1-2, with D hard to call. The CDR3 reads CASSLDAAGTYGYTF. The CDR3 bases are TGCGCCAGCAGCTTGGATGCGGCGGGAACCTATGGCTACACCTTC.